Described below is a single T cell receptor (beta chain) sequence and its context. This entry comes from a study of blood T cell repertoires in COVID-19. Looking at the study overall: Acute-phase and convalescent COVID-19 samples originated in the United States, Italy and Spain. Sources were T cells, B-cell-depleted T cells, or PBMCs; the material itself was cDNA or gDNA.

Study processing details: Reference gene primer amplification in the assay estimated nucleated cell counts. The protocol was immunoSEQ multiplex PCR, while the TCRdb copy is restricted to in-frame clones and leaves out a portion. The D gene and trimming were derived from the DNA, and the V and J assignments and clone size from that table. The sample lists roughly 50,000 clones, around four fifths occurring once. The CDR3 has 19 amino acids. After removal of 4 bases from V and 3 bases from J, the junction contained 18 bases not matched to a gene. Looked up from germline, CDR1 is MGHRA and CDR2 is YSYEKL.

The V and J genes are TRBV4-1 and TRBJ2-7; 10 positions agree with TRBD2. This TCR came from a woman older than 75 with acute or convalescent COVID-19. Sequencing used peripheral blood. CDR3 sequence (DNA): TGCGCCAGCAGCCCCAGCGCAAGCGGGGGGGGCACAATCTACTACGAGCAGTACTTC. It encodes CASSPSASGGGTIYYEQYF.